Listed here is a single T cell receptor (beta chain). The source of the sample is a study of vaccination and CD4 T cells after COVID-19. Study summary: Post-vaccine specimens were obtained a median 72 days after dose two (range 14 to 241).

V shed 4 bases and J 5 bases; nucleotides not matched to a gene: 9. The germline CDR1 and CDR2 sequences are DFQATT and SNEGSKA (reference sequence). The CDR3 has 15 residues. TCRdb re-called the PCR reads with MiXCR, one entry per CDR3 protein. The sample has 20,000 to 25,000 distinct CDR3 sequences, under 60% seen once. The sequence was obtained from a human donor who had recovered from COVID-19. The sequenced sample was CD4+ T cells from blood, obtained before SARS-CoV-2 vaccination. The J gene is TRBJ2-3, the V gene TRBV20-1, with 10 bases matching TRBD2. CDR3 protein: CSAKSGRAYKDTQYF. As DNA, the CDR3 is TGCAGTGCTAAGAGCGGGAGGGCCTATAAAGATACGCAGTATTTT.